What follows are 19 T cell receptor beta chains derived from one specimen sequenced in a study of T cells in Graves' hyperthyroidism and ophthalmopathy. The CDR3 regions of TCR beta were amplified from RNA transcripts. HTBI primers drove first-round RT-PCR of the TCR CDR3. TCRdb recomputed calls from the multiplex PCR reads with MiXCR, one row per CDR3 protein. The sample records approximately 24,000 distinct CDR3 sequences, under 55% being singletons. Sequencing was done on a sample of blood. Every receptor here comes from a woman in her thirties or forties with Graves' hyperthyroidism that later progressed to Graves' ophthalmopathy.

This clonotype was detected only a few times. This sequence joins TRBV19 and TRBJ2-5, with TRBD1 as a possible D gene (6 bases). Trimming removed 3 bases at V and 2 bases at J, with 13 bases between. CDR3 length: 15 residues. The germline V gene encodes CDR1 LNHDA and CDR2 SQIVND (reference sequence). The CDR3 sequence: CASSMGRGQQETQYF. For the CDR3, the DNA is TGTGCCAGTAGTATGGGCAGGGGTCAACAAGAGACCCAGTACTTC.

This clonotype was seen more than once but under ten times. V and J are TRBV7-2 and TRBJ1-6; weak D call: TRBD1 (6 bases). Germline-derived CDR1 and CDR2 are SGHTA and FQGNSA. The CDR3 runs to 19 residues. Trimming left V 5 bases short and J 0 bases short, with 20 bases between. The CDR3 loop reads CASSLRGPNVLSYNSPLHF. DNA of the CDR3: TGTGCCAGCAGCCTCAGGGGTCCTAACGTTCTCTCCTATAATTCACCCCTCCACTTT.

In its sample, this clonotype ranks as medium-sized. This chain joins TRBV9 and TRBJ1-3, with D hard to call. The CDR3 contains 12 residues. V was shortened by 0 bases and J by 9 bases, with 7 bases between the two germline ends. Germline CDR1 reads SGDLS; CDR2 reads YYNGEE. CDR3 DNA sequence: TGTGCCAGCAGCGTAGGTCAAGGCACCATATATTTT. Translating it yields CASSVGQGTIYF.

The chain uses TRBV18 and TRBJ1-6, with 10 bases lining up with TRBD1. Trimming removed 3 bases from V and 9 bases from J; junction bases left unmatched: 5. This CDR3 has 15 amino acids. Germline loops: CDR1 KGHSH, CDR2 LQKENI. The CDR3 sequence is CASSPDRGRFSPLHF. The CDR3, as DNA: TGTGCCAGCTCACCCGACAGGGGGCGATTTTCACCCCTCCACTTT. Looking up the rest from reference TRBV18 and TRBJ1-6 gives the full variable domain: NAGVMQNPRHLVRRRGQEARLRCSPMKGHSHVYWYRQLPEEGLKFMVYLQKENIIDESGMPKERFSAEFPKEGPSILRIQQVVRGDSAAYFCASSPDRGRFSPLHFGNGTRLTVT.

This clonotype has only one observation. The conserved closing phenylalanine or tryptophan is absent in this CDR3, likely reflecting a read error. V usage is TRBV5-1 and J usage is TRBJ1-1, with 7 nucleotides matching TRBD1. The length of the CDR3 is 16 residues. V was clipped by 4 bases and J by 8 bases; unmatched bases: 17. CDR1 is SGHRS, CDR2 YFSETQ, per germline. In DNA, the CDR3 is TGCGCCAGCAGCCCCTCGACAGGGTCCTCCTCGGCGGAAGCTTTCATT. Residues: CASSPSTGSSSAEAFI.

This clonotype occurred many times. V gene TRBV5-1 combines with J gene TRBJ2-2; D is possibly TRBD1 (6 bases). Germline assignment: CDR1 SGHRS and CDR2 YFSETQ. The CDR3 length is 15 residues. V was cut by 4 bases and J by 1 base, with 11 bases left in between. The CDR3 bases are TGCGCCAGCAGCGGGCAGACAGGGAACACCGGGGAGCTGTTTTTT. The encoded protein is CASSGQTGNTGELFF.

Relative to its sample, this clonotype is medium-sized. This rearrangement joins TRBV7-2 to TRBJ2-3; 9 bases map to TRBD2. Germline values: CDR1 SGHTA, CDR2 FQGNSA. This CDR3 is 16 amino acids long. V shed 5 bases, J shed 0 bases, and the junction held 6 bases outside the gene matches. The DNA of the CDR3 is TGTGCCAGCAGCATCACGACTAGCGGTAGCACAGATACGCAGTATTTT. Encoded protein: CASSITTSGSTDTQYF.

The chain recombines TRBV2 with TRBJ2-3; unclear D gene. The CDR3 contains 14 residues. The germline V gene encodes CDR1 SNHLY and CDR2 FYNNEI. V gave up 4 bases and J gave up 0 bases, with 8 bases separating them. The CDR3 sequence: CASSALSSTDTQYF. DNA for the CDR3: TGTGCCAGCAGTGCTCTTTCTAGCACAGATACGCAGTATTTT.

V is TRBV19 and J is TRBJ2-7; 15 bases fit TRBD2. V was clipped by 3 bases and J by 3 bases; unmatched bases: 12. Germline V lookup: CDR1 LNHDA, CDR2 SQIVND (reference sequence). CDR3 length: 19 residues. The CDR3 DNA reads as TGTGCCAGTAGTATTTTGGCTAGGACTAGCGGGAGGGCCTTCTACGAGCAGTACTTC. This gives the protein CASSILARTSGRAFYEQYF.

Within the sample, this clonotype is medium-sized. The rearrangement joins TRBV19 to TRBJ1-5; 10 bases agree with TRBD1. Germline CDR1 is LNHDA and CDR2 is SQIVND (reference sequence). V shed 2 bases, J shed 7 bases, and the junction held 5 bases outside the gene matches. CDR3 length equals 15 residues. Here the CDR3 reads CASSIRQGAGQPQHF. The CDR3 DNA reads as TGTGCCAGTAGTATACGACAGGGGGCAGGGCAGCCCCAGCATTTT.

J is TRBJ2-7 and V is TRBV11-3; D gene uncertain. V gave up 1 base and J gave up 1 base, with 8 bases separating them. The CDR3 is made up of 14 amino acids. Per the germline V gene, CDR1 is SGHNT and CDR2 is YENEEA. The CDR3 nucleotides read TGTGCCAGCAGCTTAGGGTCACAGTCCTACGAGCAGTACTTC. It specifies CASSLGSQSYEQYF.

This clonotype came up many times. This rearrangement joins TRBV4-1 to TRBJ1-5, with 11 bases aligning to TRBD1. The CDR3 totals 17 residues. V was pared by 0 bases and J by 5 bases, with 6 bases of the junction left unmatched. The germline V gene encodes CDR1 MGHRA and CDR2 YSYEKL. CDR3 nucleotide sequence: TGCGCCAGCAGCCAAGATTATGGGACAGGGGGTGATCAGCCCCAGCATTTT. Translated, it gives CASSQDYGTGGDQPQHF.

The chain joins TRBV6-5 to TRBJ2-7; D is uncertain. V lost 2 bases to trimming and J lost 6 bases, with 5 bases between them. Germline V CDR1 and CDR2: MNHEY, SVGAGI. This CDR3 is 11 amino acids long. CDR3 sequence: CASSYASEQYF. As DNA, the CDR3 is TGTGCCAGCAGTTACGCCTCCGAGCAGTACTTC.

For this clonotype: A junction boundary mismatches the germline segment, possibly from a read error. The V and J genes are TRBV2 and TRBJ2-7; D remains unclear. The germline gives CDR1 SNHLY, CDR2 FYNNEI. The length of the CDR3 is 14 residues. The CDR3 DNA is TGTGCCAGCGGATCCAGCGCTGCCTCCTACGAGCACTACTTC. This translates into CASGSSAASYEHYF. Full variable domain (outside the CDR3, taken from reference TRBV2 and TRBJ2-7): EPEVTQTPSHQVTQMGQEVILRCVPISNHLYFYWYRQILGQKVEFLVSFYNNEISEKSEIFDDQFSVERPDGSNFTLKIRSTKLEDSAMYFCASGSSAASYEHYFGPGTRLTVT.

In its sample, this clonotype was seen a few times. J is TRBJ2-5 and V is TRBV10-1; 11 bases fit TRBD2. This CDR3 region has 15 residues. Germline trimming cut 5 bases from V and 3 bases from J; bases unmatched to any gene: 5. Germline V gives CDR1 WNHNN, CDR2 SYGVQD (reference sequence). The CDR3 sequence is CASSPGLAGEETQYF. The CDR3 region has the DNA TGCGCCAGCAGTCCCGGACTAGCGGGTGAAGAGACCCAGTACTTC.

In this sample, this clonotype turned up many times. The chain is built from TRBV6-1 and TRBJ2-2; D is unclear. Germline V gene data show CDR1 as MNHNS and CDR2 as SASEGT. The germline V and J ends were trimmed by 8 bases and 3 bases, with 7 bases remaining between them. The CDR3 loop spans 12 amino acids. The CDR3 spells CASGLYTGELFF. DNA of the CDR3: TGTGCCAGCGGCCTCTACACCGGGGAGCTGTTTTTT.

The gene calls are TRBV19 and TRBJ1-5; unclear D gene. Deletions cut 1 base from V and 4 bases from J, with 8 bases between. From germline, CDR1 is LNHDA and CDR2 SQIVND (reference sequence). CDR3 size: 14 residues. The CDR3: CASSIVAENQPQHF. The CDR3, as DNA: TGTGCCAGTAGTATAGTGGCCGAGAATCAGCCCCAGCATTTT.

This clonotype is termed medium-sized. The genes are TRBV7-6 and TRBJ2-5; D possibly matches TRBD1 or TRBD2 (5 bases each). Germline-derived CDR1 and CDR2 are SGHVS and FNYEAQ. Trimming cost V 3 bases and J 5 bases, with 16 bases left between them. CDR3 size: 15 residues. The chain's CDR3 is CASSFLGSWGETQYF. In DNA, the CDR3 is TGTGCCAGCAGCTTTTTAGGATCCTGGGGGGAGACCCAGTACTTC.

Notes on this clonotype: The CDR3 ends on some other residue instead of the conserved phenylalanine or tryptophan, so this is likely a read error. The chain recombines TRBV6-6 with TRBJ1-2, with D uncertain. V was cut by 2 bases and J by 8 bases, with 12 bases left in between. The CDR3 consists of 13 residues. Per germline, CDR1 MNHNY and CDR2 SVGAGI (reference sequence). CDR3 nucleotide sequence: TGTGCCAGCAGTTACGGGAACACTCAAGGCTACACCCTC. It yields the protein CASSYGNTQGYTL.